The 28 T cell receptor beta chains given below trace back to one sample, sequenced in a study of T cell responses to AZD1222 COVID-19 vaccine. Libraries were prepared by immunoSEQ multiplex PCR; TCRdb keeps only in-frame clonotypes and omits some of them. The repertoire consists of roughly 92,000 clones, with about 90% occurring once and the leading ten covering more than 7.5%. The sample in question was peripheral blood, obtained on day 0 of AZD1222 vaccination. The receptor set was obtained from an adult in good health.

The V gene is TRBV6-2 or TRBV6-3, the J gene TRBJ2-1; TRBD2 matches at 12 bases. Germline V lookup: CDR1 MNHEY, CDR2 SVGEGT. V dropped 4 bases and J dropped 6; count of bases not matched to a gene: 7. CDR3 length: 16 residues. CDR3 sequence reads: CASSFPGLAGSNEQFF. DNA for the CDR3: TGTGCCAGCAGTTTCCCTGGACTAGCGGGGAGCAATGAGCAGTTCTTC.

The J gene is TRBJ2-7, the V gene TRBV12-5; TRBD1 or TRBD2 may be the D gene (5 bases each). V gave up 1 base and J gave up 5 bases, with 9 bases separating them. This CDR3 is 13 amino acids long. Germline V lookup: CDR1 LGHNT, CDR2 FRNRAP. The CDR3 reads CASGLGGSHEQYF. The CDR3 region has the DNA TGTGCTAGTGGTTTGGGGGGGTCCCACGAGCAGTACTTC.

This sequence joins TRBV4-1 and TRBJ1-1; unclear D gene. This CDR3 contains 13 residues. Trimming shortened V by 1 base and J by 1 base, and 4 bases separated the two germline ends. CDR1 is MGHRA and CDR2 is YSYEKL in the germline V gene. The CDR3 region is CASSQVKNTEAFF. The CDR3 nucleotides are TGCGCCAGCAGCCAAGTTAAGAACACTGAAGCTTTCTTT.

About this clone: Because the CDR3's place on the DNA is in doubt, the DNA is left out and the CDR3 is given as listed by TCRdb. The chain employs TRBV13 and TRBJ2-7. CDR1 is PRHDT, CDR2 FYEKMQ, per germline (reference sequence). The CDR3 comprises 17 residues, both ends counted. The CDR3 region is CASSSFGAEPAAYEQYF.

The chain recombines TRBV3-1 (or the pseudogene TRBV3-2) with TRBJ1-6; the D gene is possibly TRBD1 (5 bases). With 0 bases removed from V and 9 bases from J, the gap between germline ends came to 12 bases. The CDR3 extends over 15 amino acids. Per germline, CDR1 LGHDT and CDR2 YNNKEL (reference sequence). CDR3 sequence: CASSQDRGGGSPLHF. CDR3 coding DNA: TGTGCCAGCAGCCAAGATCGGGGTGGGGGTTCACCCCTCCACTTT.

The V call is TRBV4-3, the J call TRBJ1-2; possibly TRBD1 for D (5 bases). This CDR3 is 15 amino acids long. The germline gives CDR1 LGHNA, CDR2 YSLEER. The ends were cut back, 0 bases at V and 5 bases at J, with 13 bases in the middle. The CDR3 protein is CASSQDRAAYYGYTF. Written as DNA, the CDR3 is TGCGCCAGCAGCCAAGACAGGGCGGCCTATTATGGCTACACCTTC.

This clone came up once. The chain is built from TRBV14 and TRBJ2-1, with 8 bases lining up with TRBD1. Germline V gene sequence: CDR1 SGHDN, CDR2 FVKESK. This CDR3 region has 15 residues. V dropped 4 bases and J dropped 2; count of bases not matched to a gene: 4. CDR3 in amino acids: CASSRRQGTYNEQFF. In nucleotides, the CDR3 is TGTGCCAGCAGCCGTCGACAGGGGACCTACAATGAGCAGTTCTTC.

The chain combines TRBV7-9 with TRBJ2-4; 9 positions match TRBD2. The germline CDR1 and CDR2 sequences are SEHNR and FQNEAQ (reference sequence). The V segment lost 4 bases and the J segment 8 bases; nucleotides outside the gene matches: 3. The CDR3 sequence is 13 residues long. The CDR3 protein is CASSSERGDIQYF. CDR3 DNA: TGTGCCAGCAGCTCCGAGCGGGGGGACATTCAGTACTTC. The whole variable domain, filled in from reference TRBV7-9 and TRBJ2-4, reads DTGVSQNPRHKITKRGQNVTFRCDPISEHNRLYWYRQTLGQGPEFLTYFQNEAQLEKSRLLSDRFSAERPKGSFSTLEIQRTEQGDSAMYLCASSSERGDIQYFGAGTRLSVL.

This clone came up once. The rearrangement uses TRBV3-1 (or the pseudogene TRBV3-2) and TRBJ1-3; TRBD1 matches 7 bases. The CDR3 is 15 amino acids. The germline gives CDR1 LGHDT, CDR2 YNNKEL (reference sequence). The ends lost 1 base at V and 4 bases at J; junction bases unmatched: 4. The CDR3 region is CASSQVRDSGNTIYF. In DNA, the CDR3 is TGTGCCAGCAGCCAAGTACGGGACAGCGGAAACACCATATATTTT.

This chain joins TRBV19 and TRBJ2-7; TRBD2 might be the D (5 bases). Germline-derived CDR1 and CDR2 are LNHDA and SQIVND (reference sequence). Between the trimmed V and J ends, which lost 10 bases and 1 base, there was a span of 17 bases. This CDR3 has 14 amino acids. CDR3 sequence reads: CATSLRPGSYEQYF. The CDR3 DNA is TGTGCCACAAGCCTGCGCCCGGGATCCTACGAGCAGTACTTC.

This chain uses TRBV6-2 or TRBV6-3 with TRBJ1-5; no clear D gene. V lost 5 bases to trimming and J lost 1 base, with 12 bases between them. Looked up from germline, CDR1 is MNHEY and CDR2 is SVGEGT. The CDR3 consists of 15 residues. The CDR3 loop reads CASSSPGRSNQPQHF. DNA of the CDR3: TGTGCCAGCAGTAGCCCGGGGAGGAGCAATCAGCCCCAGCATTTT.

This chain joins TRBV5-1 and TRBJ2-5; possible D gene TRBD1, 5 bases. The germline V gene encodes CDR1 SGHRS and CDR2 YFSETQ. Trimming pared 6 bases from V and 3 bases from J, leaving 6 bases between. The CDR3 has 11 residues. The CDR3 nucleotides are TGCGCCAGCACCAGGGAAGAGACCCAGTACTTC. This codes for CASTREETQYF.

The genes are TRBV4-1 and TRBJ2-1; 13 nucleotides match TRBD2. CDR3 length: 17 amino acids. V was pared by 4 bases and J by 8 bases, with 11 bases of the junction left unmatched. CDR1 is MGHRA and CDR2 is YSYEKL in the germline V gene. CDR3 in DNA: TGCGCCAGCAGCCGTGGGAAGACTAGCGGGGGGAGGGATGAGCAGTTCTTC. Its translation is CASSRGKTSGGRDEQFF.

In this sample, this clone turned up once. The chain joins TRBV27 to TRBJ2-2; D unresolved. The CDR3 spans 15 residues. CDR1 and CDR2 (germline): MNHEY, SMNVEV (reference sequence). Trimming took off 5 bases at V and 5 bases at J, with 15 bases between the two ends. For the CDR3, the DNA is TGTGCCAGCAGTGGGAAGGGCGCACGGACCGGGGAGCTGTTTTTT. This encodes CASSGKGARTGELFF.

The rearrangement uses TRBV2 and TRBJ1-2, with 8 bases identical to TRBD1. The J segment lost 0 bases and the V segment lost 6 bases, leaving 3 bases of the junction unmatched. This CDR3 is 14 amino acids long. CDR1 and CDR2 from the germline V gene are SNHLY and FYNNEI. DNA for the CDR3: TGTGCCAGCAGGGACAGGGTTCCTAACTATGGCTACACCTTC. Translating gives CASRDRVPNYGYTF.

The chain couples TRBV6-4 to TRBJ1-4; the D is unclear. Germline V gene data show CDR1 as MRHNA and CDR2 as SNTAGT. The length of the CDR3 is 15 residues. V lost 4 bases to trimming and J lost 7 bases, with 16 bases between them. The CDR3 spells CASSVSGGIGEKLFF. As DNA, the CDR3 is TGTGCCAGCAGTGTGTCGGGAGGGATTGGTGAAAAACTGTTTTTT.

The chain joins TRBV7-2 to TRBJ2-2; D gene unclear. Per germline, CDR1 SGHTA and CDR2 FQGNSA. The CDR3 sequence is 15 residues long. V dropped 0 bases and J dropped 2 bases, with 7 bases sitting between them. Here the CDR3 DNA reads TGTGCCAGCAGCTTAGCAGGGATTAACACCGGGGAGCTGTTTTTT. Translating gives CASSLAGINTGELFF.

This clone was picked up a small number of times. The chain uses TRBV4-3 and TRBJ2-2, with D possibly matching TRBD1 (6 bases). From germline, CDR1 is LGHNA and CDR2 YSLEER. The CDR3 covers 16 residues. V gave up 3 bases and J gave up 3 bases, with 14 bases separating them. The CDR3 DNA is TGCGCCAGCAGCCAGATAAGCTACAGGGACACCGGGGAGCTGTTTTTT. It translates to CASSQISYRDTGELFF.

Worth noting for this clone: One end of the junction fails to match germline, which may point to a read error. The J gene is TRBJ2-7, the V gene TRBV5-4, with 7 bases aligning to TRBD1. There are 13 residues in the CDR3. The V gene's germline CDR1 is SGHNT and CDR2 YYREEE (reference sequence). CDR3 amino acids: CASRLGTANEQYF. CDR3 nucleotide sequence: TGTGCCAGCAGGTTGGGGACAGCCAACGAGCAGTACTTC.

In nucleotides, the CDR3 is TGCGCCAGCAGCCCGACTCCGGGACAGGGTGTAGGTAGCGAGCAGTACTTC. Protein product: CASSPTPGQGVGSEQYF. V and J are TRBV4-3 and TRBJ2-7; 9 bases match TRBD1. After removal of 4 bases from V and 6 bases from J, the junction contained 16 bases not matched to a gene. CDR1 and CDR2 (germline): LGHNA, YSLEER. The length of the CDR3 is 17 residues.

The chain combines TRBV10-3 with TRBJ2-7; TRBD1 agrees at 9 bases. The germline V gene encodes CDR1 ENHRY and CDR2 SYGVKD. The ends lost 6 bases at V and 3 bases at J; junction bases unmatched: 6. The CDR3 runs 14 residues. CDR3 in DNA: TGTGCCATCAGCGGGGACAGGGATGGCTACGAGCAGTACTTC. This sequence encodes CAISGDRDGYEQYF.

This chain uses TRBV10-1 with TRBJ2-2, with 7 positions matching TRBD1. Germline V CDR1 and CDR2: WNHNN, SYGVQD (reference sequence). V lost 9 bases to trimming and J lost 4 bases; unmatched junction nucleotides: 5. There are 13 residues in the CDR3. In DNA, the CDR3 is TGCGCCAGAACAGGGGATACCACCGGGGAGCTGTTTTTT. Protein product: CARTGDTTGELFF.

This chain links TRBV7-8 with TRBJ1-6; unclear D gene. V was shortened by 3 bases and J by 6 bases, with 9 bases between the two germline ends. Germline V CDR1 and CDR2: SGHVS, FQNEAQ. The CDR3 loop spans 14 amino acids. CDR3 bases: TGTGCCAGCAGCTTGGCGGCGGCTAATTCACCCCTCCACTTT. This translates into CASSLAAANSPLHF.

V gene TRBV18 combines with J gene TRBJ1-1; D not resolved. The CDR3 covers 14 residues. Trimming pared 3 bases from V and 1 base from J, leaving 9 bases between. Looked up from germline, CDR1 is KGHSH and CDR2 is LQKENI. The CDR3 region has the DNA TGTGCCAGCTCACCTCATCCCCAGAACACTGAAGCTTTCTTT. It yields the protein CASSPHPQNTEAFF.

This chain uses TRBV4-3 with TRBJ2-7; D unclear. The CDR3 has 15 residues. Deletions cut 4 bases from V and 3 bases from J, with 16 bases between. Germline V gives CDR1 LGHNA, CDR2 YSLEER. The CDR3 DNA reads TGCGCCAGCAGCCCCCAGCTCCACCTGGACTACGAGCAGTACTTC. Translation: CASSPQLHLDYEQYF.

The chain uses TRBV5-1 and TRBJ1-4; D gene uncertain. The germline V gene encodes CDR1 SGHRS and CDR2 YFSETQ. V was clipped by 1 base and J by 6 bases, with 10 bases between them. The CDR3 consists of 14 residues. CDR3 nucleotides: TGCGCCAGCAGCTTGTCCCAGCCAGATGAAAAACTGTTTTTT. Protein: CASSLSQPDEKLFF.

CDR3 protein: CASSGGGRHTYEQYF. The CDR3 DNA follows: TGCGCCAGCAGCGGTGGGGGGAGACATACCTACGAGCAGTACTTC. This sequence joins TRBV5-1 and TRBJ2-7; D possibly corresponds to TRBD2 (6 bases). Trimming removed 4 bases from V and 2 bases from J, with 16 bases in between. The CDR3 length is 15 residues. Germline V gene data show CDR1 as SGHRS and CDR2 as YFSETQ.

The chain employs TRBV11-2 and TRBJ2-3; 9 bases line up with TRBD2. V lost 1 base to trimming and J lost 5 bases; unmatched junction nucleotides: 4. The CDR3 is 15 amino acids. The germline V gene encodes CDR1 SGHAT and CDR2 FQNNGV. The CDR3 DNA is TGTGCCAGCAGCTTAGGAGCGGGGGGTGGAGATACGCAGTATTTT. Residues: CASSLGAGGGDTQYF.